The 26 T cell receptor beta chains listed next were all sequenced from one sample in a study of cytomegalovirus exposure and HLA in healthy donors. This PCR relied on a set of 60 Vbeta primers and 13 Jbeta primers. This table comes from immunoSEQ multiplex PCR, and its TCRdb copy is limited to in-frame clones, with some not included. In total, the table holds some 120,000 clones. Specimen: PBMCs. The source is a man aged 25-45 years in good health and CMV-seronegative.

The chain has TRBV7-2 and TRBJ1-2; a weak D match, TRBD1 (6 bases). CDR1 is SGHTA, CDR2 FQGNSA, per germline. CDR3 size: 14 residues. The ends were cut back, 8 bases at V and 2 bases at J, with 15 bases in the middle. This CDR3 reads CASSKQGSNYGYTF. The CDR3 nucleotides read TGTGCCAGCTCTAAACAGGGTTCCAACTATGGCTACACCTTC.

The chain has TRBV19 and TRBJ1-3; D call uncertain. V gave up 6 bases and J gave up 6 bases, with 12 bases separating them. The CDR3 totals 13 residues. Germline CDR1 reads LNHDA; CDR2 reads SQIVND (reference sequence). The CDR3 DNA sequence: TGTGCCAGTAGACCTTCCTCTACAAACACCATATATTTT. Its protein is CASRPSSTNTIYF.

The J gene is TRBJ2-2, the V gene TRBV7-2, with a tentative D call TRBD1 (6 bases). Germline values: CDR1 SGHTA, CDR2 FQGNSA. V lost 3 bases and J 4 bases, leaving 12 bases between the germline ends. The CDR3 length is 15 residues. The CDR3 reads CASSLGQGSTGELFF. CDR3 nucleotide sequence: TGTGCCAGCAGCTTGGGGCAGGGGTCCACCGGGGAGCTGTTTTTT.

V is TRBV7-9 and J is TRBJ2-7, with TRBD1 identical over 12 bases. Germline V gene lookup returns CDR1 SEHNR and CDR2 FQNEAQ (reference sequence). J lost 3 bases, V lost 1 base, and 7 bases had no gene match. The CDR3 sequence is 17 residues long. The CDR3 DNA sequence: TGTGCCAGCAGCTTAGTAGGGACAGGGGGCGGCGGCTACGAGCAGTACTTC. The encoded protein is CASSLVGTGGGGYEQYF.

J is TRBJ2-3 and V is TRBV21-1; the table assigns TRBD2, which was not confirmed against the DNA. TRBV21-1 represents a pseudogene. The CDR3 runs 15 residues. The CDR3 loop reads CASRTSGTPVHTQYF. CDR3 nucleotide sequence: TGTGCCAGCAGAACTAGCGGAACGCCTGTCCATACGCAGTATTTT.

The V gene is TRBV6-1, the J gene TRBJ1-1, with 8 bases aligning to TRBD1. Germline V gives CDR1 MNHNS, CDR2 SASEGT. CDR3 length: 15 residues. Trimming took 5 bases from V and 0 from J; bases not matched to a gene: 5. The CDR3, as DNA: TGTGCCAGCAGTTGGGACAGGACTATGAACACTGAAGCTTTCTTT. Translating gives CASSWDRTMNTEAFF.

The chain is built from TRBV4-3 and TRBJ1-5; D not certain. This CDR3 contains 14 residues. The V end was cut by 4 bases, the J end by 1 base, with 8 bases between. Per the germline V gene, CDR1 is LGHNA and CDR2 is YSLEER. The CDR3 loop reads CASSLDWSNQPQHF. CDR3 nucleotide sequence: TGCGCCAGCAGCCTTGACTGGAGCAATCAGCCCCAGCATTTT.

The chain couples TRBV4-1 to TRBJ1-2; a weak D match, TRBD1 (6 bases). This CDR3 is 17 amino acids long. Germline V gene data show CDR1 as MGHRA and CDR2 as YSYEKL. The V and J ends lost 4 bases and 0 bases respectively, with 18 bases between them. The CDR3: CASSRGQTIRTNYGYTF. CDR3 sequence (DNA): TGCGCCAGCAGCCGTGGACAGACTATCCGTACTAACTATGGCTACACCTTC.

The CDR3 loop reads CASSSLLGQGRNTIYF. DNA of the CDR3: TGTGCCAGCAGTTCCCTACTCGGACAGGGTCGAAACACCATATATTTT. The chain has TRBV27 and TRBJ1-3; 8 nucleotides match TRBD1. Germline V gives CDR1 MNHEY, CDR2 SMNVEV (reference sequence). Unmatched junction bases numbered 10, after V lost 4 bases and J lost 5 bases. The CDR3 runs 16 residues.

The V and J genes are TRBV7-8 and TRBJ2-2, with 8 bases fitting TRBD1. The CDR3 contains 19 residues. V shed 3 bases, J shed 3 bases, and the junction held 15 bases outside the gene matches. Looked up from germline, CDR1 is SGHVS and CDR2 is FQNEAQ. CDR3 bases: TGTGCCAGCAGCTTCGGGTCAGGGGGCGCAGACTGGCACACCGGGGAGCTGTTTTTT. Its protein product is CASSFGSGGADWHTGELFF.

This sequence joins TRBV2 and TRBJ2-7; TRBD1 might be the D (5 bases). The CDR3 consists of 16 residues. The ends were cut back, 2 bases at V and 2 bases at J, with 16 bases in the middle. The germline V gene has CDR1 SNHLY and CDR2 FYNNEI. As DNA, the CDR3 is TGTGCCAGCAGTGAACAGGGCCTTTCCGCCCCCTACGAGCAGTACTTC. Its protein is CASSEQGLSAPYEQYF.

This chain joins TRBV6-5 and TRBJ2-5; possible D gene TRBD2, 5 bases. Germline lookup yields CDR1 MNHEY and CDR2 SVGAGI. The CDR3 has 13 residues. The V end lost 4 bases, the J end lost 3 bases, and 9 bases lay between the germline ends. The CDR3 nucleotides read TGTGCCAGCAGTTGGACTCAGGAAGAGACCCAGTACTTC. It encodes CASSWTQEETQYF.

The V gene is TRBV11-2, the J gene TRBJ2-7; tentatively, D is TRBD1 (5 bases). Germline V gives CDR1 SGHAT, CDR2 FQNNGV. This CDR3 region has 11 residues. V shed 4 bases and J shed 12 bases, with 13 bases lying between them. As DNA, the CDR3 is TGTGCCAGCAGCTCTCCTCAAGGGGCGTACTTC. Its protein product is CASSSPQGAYF.

The J gene is TRBJ1-5, the V gene TRBV7-9; no clear D gene. The V end was cut by 1 base, the J end by 0 bases, with 16 bases between. This CDR3 region has 18 residues. Germline CDR1 and CDR2: SEHNR and FQNEAQ (reference sequence). The CDR3 spells CASSLGGIGRYSNQPQHF. CDR3 DNA: TGTGCCAGCAGCTTAGGAGGGATCGGCAGGTATAGCAATCAGCCCCAGCATTTT.

The rearrangement uses TRBV5-1 and TRBJ2-7; weak D call: TRBD1 (6 bases). V gave up 3 bases and J gave up 0 bases, with 10 bases separating them. The CDR3 sequence is 14 residues long. Germline V gives CDR1 SGHRS, CDR2 YFSETQ. CDR3 protein: CASSSDRLSYEQYF. The CDR3 DNA reads as TGCGCCAGCAGCTCGGACAGACTCTCCTACGAGCAGTACTTC. Filled out from reference TRBV5-1 and TRBJ2-7, the complete variable domain reads KAGVTQTPRYLIKTRGQQVTLSCSPISGHRSVSWYQQTPGQGLQFLFEYFSETQRNKGNFPGRFSGRQFSNSRSEMNVSTLELGDSALYLCASSSDRLSYEQYFGPGTRLTVT.

V usage is TRBV10-3 and J usage is TRBJ2-2; 9 bases fit TRBD1. Germline V gene lookup returns CDR1 ENHRY and CDR2 SYGVKD. This CDR3 spans 14 amino acids. After removal of 8 bases from V and 0 bases from J, the junction contained 1 base not matched to a gene. DNA for the CDR3: TGTGCCATCCGGGACAGGGCGAACACCGGGGAGCTGTTTTTT. This gives the protein CAIRDRANTGELFF.

The V gene is TRBV5-1, the J gene TRBJ1-3; possible D gene TRBD1, 5 bases. Germline CDR1 reads SGHRS; CDR2 reads YFSETQ. This CDR3 contains 14 residues. Deletions cut 3 bases from V and 3 bases from J, with 10 bases between. The CDR3 loop is CASSYGASGNTIYF. The DNA of the CDR3 is TGCGCCAGCAGCTATGGGGCGAGTGGAAACACCATATATTTT.

The chain uses TRBV5-4 and TRBJ2-2; 7 bases are a match to TRBD2. CDR3 length equals 15 residues. The germline V gene has CDR1 SGHNT and CDR2 YYREEE (reference sequence). V dropped 6 bases and J dropped 3; count of bases not matched to a gene: 8. The CDR3 nucleotides read TGTGCCAGCACCCCGGGCGGGGGATACACCGGGGAGCTGTTTTTT. Protein sequence: CASTPGGGYTGELFF.

Notes on this clone: The same CDR3 can be traced to other DNA sequences in this sample. This chain joins TRBV27 and TRBJ2-1; 15 bases map to TRBD2. The V gene's germline CDR1 is MNHEY and CDR2 SMNVEV (reference sequence). With V trimmed by 4 bases and J by 0 bases, 10 bases remained unmatched. The CDR3 has 20 amino acids. The CDR3 DNA is TGTGCCAGCAGTTCACTAGGGACTAGCGGGGGGCGCAGCTCCTACAATGAGCAGTTCTTC. This encodes CASSSLGTSGGRSSYNEQFF.

This chain uses TRBV4-2 with TRBJ2-7, with TRBD1 matching 7 bases. CDR3 size: 14 residues. Germline loops: CDR1 LGHNA, CDR2 YNFKEQ. J lost 3 bases, V lost 4 bases, and 6 bases had no gene match. Here the CDR3 reads CASSPGDSYYEQYF. CDR3 nucleotides: TGTGCCAGCAGCCCCGGGGACAGTTACTACGAGCAGTACTTC.

This sequence joins TRBV7-9 and TRBJ1-1; possible D gene TRBD1, 5 bases. This CDR3 region has 13 residues. V was clipped by 5 bases and J by 1 base, with 8 bases between them. CDR1 SEHNR and CDR2 FQNEAQ come from the germline V gene (reference sequence). Written as DNA, the CDR3 is TGTGCCAGCAGCACTCAGGGGAACACTGAAGCTTTCTTT. Amino acids: CASSTQGNTEAFF.

The chain is built from TRBV4-1 and TRBJ2-3; TRBD1 is a possible D gene (6 bases). The germline V gene has CDR1 MGHRA and CDR2 YSYEKL. Trimming took 0 bases from V and 0 from J, leaving 13 bases between them. The CDR3 spans 17 residues. CDR3 sequence: CASSQDGTSLSTDTQYF. The CDR3 bases are TGCGCCAGCAGCCAAGATGGGACATCGCTTAGCACAGATACGCAGTATTTT.

This chain joins TRBV6-5 and TRBJ2-2; tentatively, D is TRBD1 (6 bases). Germline loops: CDR1 MNHEY, CDR2 SVGAGI. Trimming pared 5 bases from V and 2 bases from J, leaving 9 bases between. The CDR3 is 14 residues long. CDR3 region: CASSGQKNTGELFF. CDR3 bases: TGTGCCAGCAGTGGACAGAAAAACACCGGGGAGCTGTTTTTT.

The chain joins TRBV4-2 to TRBJ2-1; 9 bases line up with TRBD1. Germline values: CDR1 LGHNA, CDR2 YNFKEQ. J gave up 7 bases and V 4 bases, and 11 bases lay outside the gene matches. The CDR3 is 16 residues long. CDR3 in DNA: TGTGCCAGCAGCCTAGCGGCGGACAGGGGCATAAATGAGCAGTTCTTC. This codes for CASSLAADRGINEQFF.

The CDR3 protein is CASTMGQGNNQPQHF. The DNA of the CDR3 is TGTGCCAGTACCATGGGACAGGGGAATAATCAGCCCCAGCATTTT. The rearrangement joins TRBV19 to TRBJ1-5; 10 bases agree with TRBD1. Germline CDR1 and CDR2: LNHDA and SQIVND (reference sequence). This CDR3 comprises 15 residues. V dropped 7 bases and J dropped 4; count of bases not matched to a gene: 7.

V usage is TRBV11-2 and J usage is TRBJ2-5, with TRBD1 matching 9 bases. The J call is in doubt because the DNA end fits TRBJ2-7 better. This CDR3 is built from 14 residues. Germline V CDR1 and CDR2: SGHAT, FQNNGV. The CDR3 here is CASSQDRGSYEQYF. CDR3 DNA: TGTGCCAGCAGCCAGGACAGGGGTTCCTACGAGCAGTACTTC.